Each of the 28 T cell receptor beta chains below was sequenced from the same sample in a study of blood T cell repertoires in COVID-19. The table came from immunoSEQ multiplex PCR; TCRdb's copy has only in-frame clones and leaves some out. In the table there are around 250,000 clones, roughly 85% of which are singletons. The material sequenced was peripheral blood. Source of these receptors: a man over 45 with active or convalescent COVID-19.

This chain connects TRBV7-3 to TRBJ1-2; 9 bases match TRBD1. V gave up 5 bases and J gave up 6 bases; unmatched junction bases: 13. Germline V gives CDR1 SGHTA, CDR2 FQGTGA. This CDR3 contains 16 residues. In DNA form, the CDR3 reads TGTGCCAGCAGCGCCGACGGGACAGGGAGTATGCATGGCTACACCTTC. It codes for CASSADGTGSMHGYTF. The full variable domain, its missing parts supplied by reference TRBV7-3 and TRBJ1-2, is GAGVSQTPSNKVTEKGKYVELRCDPISGHTALYWYRQSLGQGPEFLIYFQGTGAADDSGLPNDRFFAVRPEGSVSTLKIQRTERGDSAVYLCASSADGTGSMHGYTFGSGTRLTVV.

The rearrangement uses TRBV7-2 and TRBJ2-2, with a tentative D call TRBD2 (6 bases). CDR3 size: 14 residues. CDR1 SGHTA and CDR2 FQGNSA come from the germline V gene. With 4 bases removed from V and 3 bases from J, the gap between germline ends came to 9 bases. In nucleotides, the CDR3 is TGTGCCAGCAGCTCTTCGGGGGACACCGGGGAGCTGTTTTTT. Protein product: CASSSSGDTGELFF.

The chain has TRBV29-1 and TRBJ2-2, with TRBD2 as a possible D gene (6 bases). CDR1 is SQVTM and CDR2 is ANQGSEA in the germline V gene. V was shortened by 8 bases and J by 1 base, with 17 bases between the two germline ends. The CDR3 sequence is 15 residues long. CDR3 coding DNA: TGCAGCACCCGGCGGGGTAGCGGGAACACCGGGGAGCTGTTTTTT. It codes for CSTRRGSGNTGELFF.

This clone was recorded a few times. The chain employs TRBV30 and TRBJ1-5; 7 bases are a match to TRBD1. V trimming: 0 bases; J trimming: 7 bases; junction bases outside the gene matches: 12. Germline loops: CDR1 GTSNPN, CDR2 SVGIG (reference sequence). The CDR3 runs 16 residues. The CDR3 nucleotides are TGTGCCTGGAGTGTTCCTACAGGGGCCGCGGGGCAGCCCCAGCATTTT. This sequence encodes CAWSVPTGAAGQPQHF.

The CDR3 DNA sequence: TGTGCCAGCAGCTTTTCTCGGACAGGGTGGAATGAGCAGTTCTTC. It yields the protein CASSFSRTGWNEQFF. The chain joins TRBV7-6 to TRBJ2-1, with TRBD1 matching over 8 bases. Trimming at V came to 3 bases and at J to 7 bases, leaving 8 bases not matched to a gene. CDR3 size: 15 residues. Germline assignment: CDR1 SGHVS and CDR2 FNYEAQ.

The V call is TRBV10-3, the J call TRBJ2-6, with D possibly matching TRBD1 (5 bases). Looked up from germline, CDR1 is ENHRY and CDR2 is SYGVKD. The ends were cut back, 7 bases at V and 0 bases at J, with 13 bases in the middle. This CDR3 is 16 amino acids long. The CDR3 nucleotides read TGTGCCATCAAAGACCCCCAGGGCTCTGGGGCCAACGTCCTGACTTTC. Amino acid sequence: CAIKDPQGSGANVLTF.

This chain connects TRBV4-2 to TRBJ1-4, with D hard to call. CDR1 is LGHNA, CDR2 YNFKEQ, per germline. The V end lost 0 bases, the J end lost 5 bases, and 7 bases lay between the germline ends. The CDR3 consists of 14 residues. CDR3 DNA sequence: TGTGCCAGCAGCCAAGAACGGAGGAATGAAAAACTGTTTTTT. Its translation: CASSQERRNEKLFF.

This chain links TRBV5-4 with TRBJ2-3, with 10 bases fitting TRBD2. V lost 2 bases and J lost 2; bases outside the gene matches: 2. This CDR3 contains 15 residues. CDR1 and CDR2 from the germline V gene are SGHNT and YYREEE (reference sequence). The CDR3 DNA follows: TGTGCCAGCAGCTTAGGACTAGCGGCCACAGATACGCAGTATTTT. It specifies CASSLGLAATDTQYF.

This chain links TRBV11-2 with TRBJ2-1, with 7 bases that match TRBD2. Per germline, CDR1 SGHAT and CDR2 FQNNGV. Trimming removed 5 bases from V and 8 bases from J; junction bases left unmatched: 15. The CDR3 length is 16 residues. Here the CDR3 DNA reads TGTGCCAGCAGCCCGAGCCGGGGACTATGGCGGCATGAGCAGTTCTTC. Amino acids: CASSPSRGLWRHEQFF. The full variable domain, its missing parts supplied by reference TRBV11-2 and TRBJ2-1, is EAGVAQSPRYKIIEKRQSVAFWCNPISGHATLYWYQQILGQGPKLLIQFQNNGVVDDSQLPKDRFSAERLKGVDSTLKIQPAKLEDSAVYLCASSPSRGLWRHEQFFGPGTRLTVL.

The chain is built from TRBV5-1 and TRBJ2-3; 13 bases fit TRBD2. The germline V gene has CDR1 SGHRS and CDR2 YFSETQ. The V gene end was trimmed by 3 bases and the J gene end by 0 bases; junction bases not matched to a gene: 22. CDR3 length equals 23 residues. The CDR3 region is CASSSGPGMGLAGQASSTDTQYF. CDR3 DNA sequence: TGCGCCAGCAGCTCGGGGCCAGGGATGGGACTAGCGGGACAAGCATCTAGCACAGATACGCAGTATTTT.

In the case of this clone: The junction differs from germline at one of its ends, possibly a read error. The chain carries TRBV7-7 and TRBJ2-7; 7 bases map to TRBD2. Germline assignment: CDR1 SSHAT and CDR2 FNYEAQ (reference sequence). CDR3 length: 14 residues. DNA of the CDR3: TGTGCTAGCAGCCCCGAACCGGGAGGCTACGAGCAGTACTTC. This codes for CASSPEPGGYEQYF.

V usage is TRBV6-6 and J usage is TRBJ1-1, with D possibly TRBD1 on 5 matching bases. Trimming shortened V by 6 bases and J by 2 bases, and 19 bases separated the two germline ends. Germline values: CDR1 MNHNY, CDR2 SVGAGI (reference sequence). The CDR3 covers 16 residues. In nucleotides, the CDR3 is TGTGCCAGCAGACACTCACCAGGGAAGTTCAACACTGAAGCTTTCTTT. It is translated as CASRHSPGKFNTEAFF.

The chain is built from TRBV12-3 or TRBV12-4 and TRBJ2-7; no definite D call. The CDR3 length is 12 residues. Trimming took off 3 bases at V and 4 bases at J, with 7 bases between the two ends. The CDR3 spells CASSFVAYEQYF. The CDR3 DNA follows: TGTGCCAGCAGTTTTGTGGCTTACGAGCAGTACTTC.

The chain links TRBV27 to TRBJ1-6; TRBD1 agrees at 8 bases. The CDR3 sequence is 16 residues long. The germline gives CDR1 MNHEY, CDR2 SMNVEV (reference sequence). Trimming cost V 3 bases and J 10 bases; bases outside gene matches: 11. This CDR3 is CASSFRNDRGVSPLHF. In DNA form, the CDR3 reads TGTGCCAGCAGTTTCCGCAATGACAGGGGAGTCTCACCCCTCCACTTT.

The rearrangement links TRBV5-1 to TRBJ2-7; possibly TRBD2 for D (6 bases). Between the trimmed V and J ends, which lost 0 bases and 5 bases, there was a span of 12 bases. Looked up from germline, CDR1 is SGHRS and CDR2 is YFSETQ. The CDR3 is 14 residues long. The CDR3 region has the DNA TGCGCCAGCAGCTTGGCCGCGGGGACCAACGAGCAGTACTTC. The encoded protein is CASSLAAGTNEQYF.

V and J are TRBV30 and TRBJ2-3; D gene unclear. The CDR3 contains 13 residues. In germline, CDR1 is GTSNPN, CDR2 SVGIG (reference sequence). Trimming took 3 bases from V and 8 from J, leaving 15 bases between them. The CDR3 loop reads CAWSRGAISTQYF. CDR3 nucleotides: TGTGCCTGGAGCCGAGGAGCTATCAGTACGCAGTATTTT.

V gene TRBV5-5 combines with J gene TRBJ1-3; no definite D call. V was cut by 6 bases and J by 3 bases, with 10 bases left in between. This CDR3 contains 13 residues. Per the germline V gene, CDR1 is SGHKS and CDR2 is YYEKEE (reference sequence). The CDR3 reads CASTTPSGNTIYF. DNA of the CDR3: TGTGCCAGCACTACGCCTAGTGGAAACACCATATATTTT.

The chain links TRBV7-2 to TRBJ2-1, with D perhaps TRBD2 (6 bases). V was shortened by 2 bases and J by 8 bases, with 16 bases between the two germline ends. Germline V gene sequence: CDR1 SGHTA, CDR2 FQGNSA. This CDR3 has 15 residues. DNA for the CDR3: TGTGCCAGCAGCTTATGGCGGGGTGGTGGATATGAGCAGTTCTTC. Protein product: CASSLWRGGGYEQFF.

The CDR3, as DNA: TGTGCCATCAGACCGACAGGGTTATTGGCCGAGCAGTACTTC. It translates to CAIRPTGLLAEQYF. The J gene is TRBJ2-7, the V gene TRBV10-3; 7 positions agree with TRBD1. CDR1 ENHRY and CDR2 SYGVKD come from the germline V gene. CDR3 length equals 14 residues. The junction had 11 bases not matched to a gene; V was cut back by 6 bases and J by 6 bases.

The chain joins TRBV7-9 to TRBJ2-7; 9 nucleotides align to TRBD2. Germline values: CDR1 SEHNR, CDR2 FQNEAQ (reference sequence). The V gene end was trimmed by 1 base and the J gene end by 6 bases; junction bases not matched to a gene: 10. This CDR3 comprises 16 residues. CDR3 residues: CASSLEASGIFFEQYF. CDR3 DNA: TGTGCCAGCAGCTTAGAGGCTAGCGGGATCTTTTTCGAGCAGTACTTC.

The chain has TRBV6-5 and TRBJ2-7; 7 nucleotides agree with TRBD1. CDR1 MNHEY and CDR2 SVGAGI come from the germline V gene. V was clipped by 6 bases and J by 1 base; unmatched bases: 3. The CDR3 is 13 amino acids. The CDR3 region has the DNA TGTGCCAGCAGGAGGACAGGTTCCTACGAGCAGTACTTC. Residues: CASRRTGSYEQYF.

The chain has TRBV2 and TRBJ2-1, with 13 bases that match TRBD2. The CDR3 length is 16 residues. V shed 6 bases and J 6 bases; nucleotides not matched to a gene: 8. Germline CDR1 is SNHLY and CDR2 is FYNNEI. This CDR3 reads CASRSRTSGSVNEQFF. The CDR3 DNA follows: TGTGCCAGCAGAAGCCGGACTAGCGGGAGTGTCAATGAGCAGTTCTTC.

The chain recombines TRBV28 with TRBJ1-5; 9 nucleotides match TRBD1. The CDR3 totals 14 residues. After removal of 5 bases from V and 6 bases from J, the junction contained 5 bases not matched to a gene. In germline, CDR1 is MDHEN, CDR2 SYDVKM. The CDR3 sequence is CASSPTGGVQPQHF. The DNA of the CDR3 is TGTGCCAGCAGTCCTACAGGGGGCGTTCAGCCCCAGCATTTT. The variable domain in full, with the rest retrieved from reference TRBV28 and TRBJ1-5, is DVKVTQSSRYLVKRTGEKVFLECVQDMDHENMFWYRQDPGLGLRLIYFSYDVKMKEKGDIPEGYSVSREKKERFSLILESASTNQTSMYLCASSPTGGVQPQHFGDGTRLSIL.

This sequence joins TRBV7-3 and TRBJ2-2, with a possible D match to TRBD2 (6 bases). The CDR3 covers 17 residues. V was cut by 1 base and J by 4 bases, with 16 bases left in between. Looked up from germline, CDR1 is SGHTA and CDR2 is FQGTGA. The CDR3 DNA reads TGTGCCAGCAGCTTAAGTGCGGGGCAGGTTCGCACCGGGGAGCTGTTTTTT. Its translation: CASSLSAGQVRTGELFF.

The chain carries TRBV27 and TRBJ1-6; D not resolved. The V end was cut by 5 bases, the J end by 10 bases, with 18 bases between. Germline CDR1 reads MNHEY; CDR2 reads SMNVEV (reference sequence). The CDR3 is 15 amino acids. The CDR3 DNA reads TGTGCCAGCAGTACCCCTCGAGGGCTCGGATCACCCCTCCACTTT. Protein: CASSTPRGLGSPLHF.

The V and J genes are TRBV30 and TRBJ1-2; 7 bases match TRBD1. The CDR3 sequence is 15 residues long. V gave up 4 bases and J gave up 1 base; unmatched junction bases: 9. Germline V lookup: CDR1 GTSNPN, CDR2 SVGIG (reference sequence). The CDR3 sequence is CAWKTPGGLNYGYTF. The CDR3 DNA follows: TGTGCCTGGAAAACACCAGGGGGGCTTAACTATGGCTACACCTTC.

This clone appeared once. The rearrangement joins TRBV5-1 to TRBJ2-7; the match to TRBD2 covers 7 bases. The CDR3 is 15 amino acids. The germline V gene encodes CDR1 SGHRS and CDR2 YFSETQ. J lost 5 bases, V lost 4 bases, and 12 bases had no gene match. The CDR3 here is CASSPQVLAINEQYF. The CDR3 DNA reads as TGCGCCAGCAGCCCACAGGTACTAGCGATCAACGAGCAGTACTTC.

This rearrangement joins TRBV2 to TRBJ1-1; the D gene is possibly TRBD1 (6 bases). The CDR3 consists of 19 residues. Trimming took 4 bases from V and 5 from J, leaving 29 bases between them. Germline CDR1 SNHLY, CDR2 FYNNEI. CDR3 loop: CASSGPPLRDYRVGTEAFF. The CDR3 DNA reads TGTGCCAGCAGTGGTCCACCCTTAAGGGACTACAGGGTAGGGACTGAAGCTTTCTTT.